These T cell receptor beta chains were read from a single sample in a study of molecular identifiers for immune sequencing clone quantification. TCRdb fed the PCR reads into MiXCR, producing one record per CDR3 protein. The data hold some 100,000 distinct CDR3 sequences, with around a third observed a single time. The sequencing sample was made of naive CD8+ T cells from blood, with Jurkat cell RNA spiked in. These receptors were collected from a human donor in good health. Some libraries in this study had Jurkat cell RNA spiked in. The CDR3 runs from the conserved cysteine through the conserved F or W. Fields, in order: CDR3 protein, CDR3 DNA, D gene, V gene, clone size, J gene. A D gene is named only where the DNA matches it firmly. The size entry is marked missing in some rows and otherwise reads once, few, many or a size class.

CDR3: CAGRTGPASYEQYF
DNA: TGTGCCGGCAGAACCGGGCCAGCGTCCTACGAGCAGTACTTC
D: NA
V: TRBV12-3/TRBV12-4
size: NA
J: TRBJ2-7

CDR3: CASSSWTGGNTEAFF
DNA: TGTGCCAGCAGTTCCTGGACAGGGGGAAACACTGAAGCTTTCTTT
D: TRBD1
V: TRBV12-3/TRBV12-4
size: few
J: TRBJ1-1

CDR3: CASSTTPSSTDTQYF
DNA: TGTGCCAGCAGCACGACACCTTCTAGCACAGATACGCAGTATTTT
D: NA
V: TRBV7-6
size: many
J: TRBJ2-3

CDR3: CASSLRDRGPNGEKQFF
DNA: TGTGCCAGCAGCTTACGGGACAGGGGGCCGAACGGGGAAAAACAGTTTTTT
D: TRBD1
V: TRBV13
size: NA
J: TRBJ1-4

CDR3: CASSEGGYEQYF
DNA: TGTGCCAGCAGTGAAGGGGGTTACGAGCAGTACTTC
D: NA
V: TRBV2
size: NA
J: TRBJ2-7

CDR3: CASSYPDRGGEMNTEAFF
DNA: TGTGCCAGCAGTTACCCGGACAGGGGCGGTGAAATGAACACTGAAGCTTTCTTT
D: TRBD1
V: TRBV6-2/TRBV6-3
size: few
J: TRBJ1-1

CDR3: CASSSHLQQGWPQHF
DNA: TGTGCCAGCAGTTCACACCTTCAACAGGGGTGGCCCCAGCATTTT
D: TRBD1
V: TRBV27
size: NA
J: TRBJ1-5

CDR3: CASSTTGNNEQFF
DNA: TGTGCCAGCAGCACGACAGGGAACAATGAGCAGTTCTTC
D: TRBD1
V: TRBV7-9
size: few
J: TRBJ2-1

CDR3: CSAGPAYEQYF
DNA: TGCAGTGCCGGACCCGCCTACGAGCAGTACTTC
D: NA
V: TRBV20-1
size: NA
J: TRBJ2-7

CDR3: CATQWSGYTF
DNA: TGTGCCACCCAGTGGTCTGGCTACACCTTC
D: NA
V: TRBV7-9
size: many
J: TRBJ1-2

CDR3: CASSLAYEGGNQPQHF
DNA: TGTGCCAGCAGCTTAGCGTATGAGGGGGGTAATCAGCCCCAGCATTTT
D: NA
V: TRBV7-9
size: many
J: TRBJ1-5

CDR3: CASSPGGSGYTF
DNA: TGTGCCAGCAGTCCCGGGGGGTCCGGCTACACCTTC
D: NA
V: TRBV12-3/TRBV12-4
size: NA
J: TRBJ1-2

CDR3: CASSPRGGKRSIQYF
DNA: TGTGCCAGCAGCCCACGAGGTGGCAAGAGAAGCATTCAGTACTTC
D: NA
V: TRBV6-2/TRBV6-3
size: NA
J: TRBJ2-4

CDR3: CASSQLAEVQYF
DNA: TGTGCCAGCAGCCAACTGGCGGAGGTGCAGTACTTC
D: NA
V: TRBV3-1
size: NA
J: TRBJ2-7

CDR3: CASCLAGAGEAFF
DNA: TGTGCCAGCTGCCTGGCCGGGGCAGGTGAAGCTTTCTTT
D: NA
V: TRBV6-5
size: many
J: TRBJ1-1

CDR3: CASGVAGATDTQYF
DNA: TGTGCCAGCGGAGTAGCGGGAGCCACAGATACGCAGTATTTT
D: TRBD2
V: TRBV12-3/TRBV12-4
size: few
J: TRBJ2-3

CDR3: CATEAGRFSTDTQYF
DNA: TGTGCCACCGAGGCGGGACGCTTTAGCACAGATACGCAGTATTTT
D: NA
V: TRBV10-3
size: NA
J: TRBJ2-3

CDR3: CASSYGAGHTQYF
DNA: TGTGCCAGCAGTTACGGAGCGGGACATACGCAGTATTTT
D: TRBD2
V: TRBV6-5
size: many
J: TRBJ2-3

CDR3: CASSPRRGGAYQPQHF
DNA: TGTGCCAGCAGTCCGCGCCGAGGAGGGGCCTATCAGCCCCAGCATTTT
D: NA
V: TRBV28
size: NA
J: TRBJ1-5

CDR3: CASSQAAFRLREQYF
DNA: TGTGCCAGCAGCCAAGCAGCCTTTAGACTGCGGGAGCAGTACTTC
D: NA
V: TRBV14
size: few
J: TRBJ2-7

CDR3: CASSLIGGVAGTDTQYF
DNA: TGTGCCAGCAGCTTAATAGGCGGGGTAGCAGGCACAGATACGCAGTATTTT
D: NA
V: TRBV7-3
size: NA
J: TRBJ2-3

CDR3: CASSLGGRGSGQETQYF
DNA: TGTGCCAGCAGCTTAGGGGGCCGGGGTAGCGGACAAGAGACCCAGTACTTC
D: NA
V: TRBV11-2
size: few
J: TRBJ2-5

CDR3: CASSQVAGNEQYF
DNA: TGCGCCAGCAGCCAGGTAGCTGGGAACGAGCAGTACTTC
D: NA
V: TRBV4-1
size: NA
J: TRBJ2-7

CDR3: CASSYGLLPSGNTIYF
DNA: TGTGCCAGCAGCTACGGCCTCCTTCCCTCTGGAAACACCATATATTTT
D: NA
V: TRBV13
size: few
J: TRBJ1-3

CDR3: CASSEREYNEQFF
DNA: TGTGCCAGCAGCGAGCGGGAGTACAATGAGCAGTTCTTC
D: TRBD2
V: TRBV6-2/TRBV6-3
size: many
J: TRBJ2-1

CDR3: CATSRANTQYF
DNA: TGTGCCACCAGCAGAGCAAATACGCAGTATTTT
D: NA
V: TRBV15
size: many
J: TRBJ2-3

CDR3: CASSPNPDTQYF
DNA: TGTGCCAGCAGCCCCAATCCAGATACGCAGTATTTT
D: NA
V: TRBV3-1
size: many
J: TRBJ2-3

CDR3: CASSLGTENEKLFF
DNA: TGTGCCAGCAGCTTAGGGACAGAGAATGAAAAACTGTTTTTT
D: NA
V: TRBV13
size: NA
J: TRBJ1-4

CDR3: CASSIGGNPARNIQYF
DNA: TGTGCCAGTAGTATAGGTGGTAACCCAGCCAGAAACATTCAGTACTTC
D: NA
V: TRBV19
size: NA
J: TRBJ2-4

CDR3: CATAAAYNEQFF
DNA: TGTGCCACTGCGGCTGCTTACAATGAGCAGTTCTTC
D: NA
V: TRBV3-1
size: few
J: TRBJ2-1

CDR3: CAINEGGSGEQYF
DNA: TGTGCCATCAATGAAGGGGGGTCGGGGGAGCAGTACTTC
D: NA
V: TRBV10-3
size: NA
J: TRBJ2-7

CDR3: CASRGDNEQFF
DNA: TGTGCCAGCAGGGGGGACAATGAGCAGTTCTTC
D: NA
V: TRBV9
size: few
J: TRBJ2-1

CDR3: CASSRTSGSFEQYF
DNA: TGTGCCAGCAGCCGGACTAGCGGGAGTTTCGAGCAGTACTTC
D: TRBD2
V: TRBV7-6
size: NA
J: TRBJ2-7

CDR3: CASSLRGPSGTYF
DNA: TGTGCCAGCAGTTTACGGGGACCGAGTGGAACGTACTTC
D: NA
V: TRBV27
size: NA
J: TRBJ2-7

CDR3: CASSNRDSYSGNTIYF
DNA: TGTGCCAGCAGTAACCGGGACAGTTACTCTGGAAACACCATATATTTT
D: TRBD1
V: TRBV28
size: NA
J: TRBJ1-3

CDR3: CSARDRGQLYEQYF
DNA: TGCAGTGCTAGGGACAGGGGGCAGTTGTACGAGCAGTACTTC
D: TRBD1
V: TRBV20-1
size: few
J: TRBJ2-7

CDR3: CASSLEGRPNEKLFF
DNA: TGTGCCAGCAGCTTAGAAGGCAGGCCAAATGAAAAACTGTTTTTT
D: NA
V: TRBV11-2
size: NA
J: TRBJ1-4

CDR3: CASSDGEAFF
DNA: TGTGCCAGTAGTGACGGTGAAGCTTTCTTT
D: NA
V: TRBV19
size: many
J: TRBJ1-1

CDR3: CASSSPGAGQETQYF
DNA: TGTGCCAGCAGCTCCCCCGGGGCTGGTCAAGAGACCCAGTACTTC
D: NA
V: TRBV5-4
size: many
J: TRBJ2-5

CDR3: CASSLRTSGGPETQYF
DNA: TGTGCCAGCAGCCTAAGGACTAGCGGGGGGCCAGAGACCCAGTACTTC
D: TRBD2
V: TRBV6-6
size: few
J: TRBJ2-5

CDR3: CSVEGPENTEAFF
DNA: TGCAGCGTTGAAGGGCCGGAGAACACTGAAGCTTTCTTT
D: NA
V: TRBV29-1
size: many
J: TRBJ1-1

CDR3: CAGSLGALAGGELDTQYF
DNA: TGTGCCGGCAGTCTCGGCGCTCTAGCGGGTGGGGAGCTGGATACGCAGTATTTT
D: TRBD2
V: TRBV28
size: few
J: TRBJ2-3

CDR3: CASSHPRPPTTQYF
DNA: TGCGCCAGCAGTCACCCTCGACCTCCCACGACCCAGTACTTC
D: NA
V: TRBV23-1
size: many
J: TRBJ2-5

CDR3: CASSLERGYTGELFF
DNA: TGTGCCAGCAGTTTAGAAAGGGGATACACCGGGGAGCTGTTTTTT
D: NA
V: TRBV12-3/TRBV12-4
size: few
J: TRBJ2-2

CDR3: CASSLGGRVKAFF
DNA: TGTGCCAGCAGCTTAGGGGGCAGGGTGAAAGCTTTCTTT
D: NA
V: TRBV7-6
size: many
J: TRBJ1-1

CDR3: CATTVGSGEAFF
DNA: TGTGCTACTACTGTGGGTTCAGGTGAAGCTTTCTTT
D: NA
V: TRBV3-1
size: NA
J: TRBJ1-1

CDR3: CSAKEGRETDTQYF
DNA: TGCAGTGCAAAAGAGGGGCGGGAGACAGATACGCAGTATTTT
D: TRBD2
V: TRBV20-1
size: many
J: TRBJ2-3

CDR3: CASSPLRGETPYEQYF
DNA: TGTGCCAGCAGCCCTTTGAGGGGGGAGACGCCCTACGAGCAGTACTTC
D: NA
V: TRBV13
size: few
J: TRBJ2-7

CDR3: CASSDSRGFTGTQYF
DNA: TGTGCCAGCAGCGATAGCCGCGGATTCACAGGTACGCAGTATTTT
D: NA
V: TRBV4-2
size: NA
J: TRBJ2-3

CDR3: CASSQEAGRMGNEQFF
DNA: TGCGCCAGCAGCCAAGAAGCGGGGAGGATGGGCAATGAGCAGTTCTTC
D: TRBD2
V: TRBV4-3
size: many
J: TRBJ2-1

CDR3: CASSQDESQETQYF
DNA: TGTGCCAGCAGCCAAGATGAGAGCCAAGAGACCCAGTACTTC
D: NA
V: TRBV3-1
size: few
J: TRBJ2-5

CDR3: CASGETSGTGETQYF
DNA: TGCGCCAGCGGGGAGACTAGCGGGACCGGTGAGACCCAGTACTTC
D: TRBD2
V: TRBV4-3
size: NA
J: TRBJ2-5

CDR3: CASSREDYEQYF
DNA: TGTGCCAGCAGTCGGGAGGACTACGAGCAGTACTTC
D: TRBD2
V: TRBV6-2/TRBV6-3
size: NA
J: TRBJ2-7